This T cell receptor (beta chain) derives from a study of T-cell reconstitution after alpha-beta-depleted transplantation in children. This clonotype has a handful of counts. V was clipped by 0 bases and J by 5 bases, with 8 bases between them. CDR1 and CDR2 from the germline V gene are SGDLS and YYNGEE. The CDR3 length is 14 residues. As it was prepared, the TCRbeta library received unique molecular identifiers. From the PCR reads, TCRdb called clonotypes with MiXCR, one entry per CDR3 protein. The sample includes 300,000 to 400,000 distinct CDR3 sequences, about an eighth of them seen just once. The J gene is TRBJ1-4, the V gene TRBV9; D remains ambiguous. The source was PBMCs, collected from the stem cell graft. The receptor was derived from a human donor who donated a stem cell graft to a child with Fanconi anemia. The CDR3 here is CASSVGVMNEKLFF. The CDR3 nucleotides are TGTGCCAGCAGCGTAGGGGTTATGAATGAAAAACTGTTTTTT.